This T cell receptor beta chain was captured by sequencing in a study of blood T cell repertoires in COVID-19. Germline CDR1 is LGHDT and CDR2 is YNNKEL (reference sequence). The V end was cut by 3 bases, the J end by 3 bases, with 8 bases between. This CDR3 has 13 residues. Seattle patient enrollment occurred during active infection, with longitudinal follow-up thereafter. Repertoires were generated with immunoSEQ multiplex PCR, while TCRdb's copy carries only in-frame clones and drops some. The sample records around 360,000 clones, 87% being singletons. The sequence derives from a woman aged 25 to 45 with COVID-19, enrolled during active disease. Material for sequencing was peripheral blood. This chain uses TRBV3-1 (or the pseudogene TRBV3-2) with TRBJ1-1; D gene uncertain. CDR3 in amino acids: CASSHIGDTEAFF. CDR3 bases: TGTGCCAGCAGCCATATCGGGGACACTGAAGCTTTCTTT.